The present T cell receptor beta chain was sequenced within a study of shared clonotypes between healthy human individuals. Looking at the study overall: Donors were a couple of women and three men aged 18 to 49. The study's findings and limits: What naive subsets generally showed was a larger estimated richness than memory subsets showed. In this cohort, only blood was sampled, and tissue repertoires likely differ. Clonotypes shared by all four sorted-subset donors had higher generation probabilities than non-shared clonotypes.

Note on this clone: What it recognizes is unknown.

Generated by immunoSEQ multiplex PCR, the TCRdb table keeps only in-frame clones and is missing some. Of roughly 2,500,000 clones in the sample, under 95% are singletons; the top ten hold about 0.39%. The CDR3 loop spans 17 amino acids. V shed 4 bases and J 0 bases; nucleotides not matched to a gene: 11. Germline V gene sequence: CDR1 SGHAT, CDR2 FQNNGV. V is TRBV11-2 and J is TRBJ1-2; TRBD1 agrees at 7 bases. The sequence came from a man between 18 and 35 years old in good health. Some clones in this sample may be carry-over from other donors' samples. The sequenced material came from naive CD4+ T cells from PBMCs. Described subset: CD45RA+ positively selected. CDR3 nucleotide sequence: TGTGCCAGCAGCTCCTCACCGGGACAGATAGCTAACTATGGCTACACCTTC. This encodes CASSSSPGQIANYGYTF.